This is a list of T cell receptor beta chains from one sample in a study of T-cell memory formation after mild COVID-19. TCRdb used MiXCR to reprocess the 5' RACE reads, holding one entry per CDR3 protein. The table records fewer than 350,000 distinct CDR3 sequences, 7% to 10% of them present only once. Sample: PBMCs or a T cell subset sorted from them (not recorded which). All receptors derive from a man younger than 35 who had mild COVID-19 (a few samples of this study predate the infection). Cell type and time point are not known. The CDR3 runs from the conserved cysteine through the conserved F or W. The order of the fields is clone size, V gene, J gene, D gene, CDR3 DNA, CDR3 protein. A D gene is named only where the DNA matches it firmly. Clone size is stated in some rows and not others, as once, few, many or a class when expanded.

>.|TRBV25-1|TRBJ2-7|TRBD1
TGTGCCAGCAGTGAAAATAGGGGGCAGGGGTCCTACGAGCAGTACTTC
CASSENRGQGSYEQYF
>.|TRBV7-3|TRBJ2-2|.
TGTGCCAGCAGCTGGGATCAAGGGAACACCGGGGAGCTGTTTTTT
CASSWDQGNTGELFF
>few|TRBV7-6|TRBJ2-5|TRBD2
TGTGCCAGCAGCTTAGCTTCGGCTAGCGGGGGGGGAGAGACCCAGTACTTC
CASSLASASGGGETQYF
>.|TRBV5-1|TRBJ1-2|TRBD1
TGCGCCAGCAGCATGGGACAGCCCAGGGGCTACACCTTC
CASSMGQPRGYTF
>many|TRBV12-3/TRBV12-4|TRBJ1-6|.
TGTGCCAGCAGTTTAGCGACGGCTAATTCACCCCTCCACTTT
CASSLATANSPLHF
>few|TRBV7-3|TRBJ2-2|.
TGTGCCAGCGGCCAAGGAGGGAACACCGGGGAGCTGTTTTTT
CASGQGGNTGELFF
>many|TRBV6-5|TRBJ1-5|.
TGTGCCAGCAGTACCGACGCGACCCATCAGCCCCAGCATTTT
CASSTDATHQPQHF
>many|TRBV5-1|TRBJ2-1|TRBD1
TGCGCCAGCAGCTTGGCCCCCTCAGGGGGCGTAGAGCAGTTCTTC
CASSLAPSGGVEQFF
>.|TRBV6-2/TRBV6-3|TRBJ1-2|.
TGTGCCAGCAGCCGTACAGGGACCCATGGCTACACCTTC
CASSRTGTHGYTF
>few|TRBV7-2|TRBJ1-2|TRBD1
TGTGCCGGCCGCGGGGTGCGGGGGAAGGGGGCTGACTATGGCTACACCTTC
CAGRGVRGKGADYGYTF
>few|TRBV28|TRBJ1-1|.
TGTGCCAGCACTTTAGGATGGGGGGGGCTGGGAGCTTTCTTT
CASTLGWGGLGAFF